These 7 T cell receptor beta chains came from one sample sequenced in a study of cytomegalovirus exposure and HLA in healthy donors. PCR amplification relied on 60 Vbeta primers (plus 13 Jbeta primers). The repertoire was sequenced with immunoSEQ multiplex PCR; TCRdb's copy has only in-frame clones and lacks some. The sample shows about 41,000 clones, and approximately 6.2% sits with its ten largest clones. Sequenced input: PBMCs. All receptors come from a man aged 25-45 years in good health and CMV-seronegative.

The chain uses TRBV6-5 and TRBJ1-2; D possibly corresponds to TRBD1 (6 bases). There are 14 residues in the CDR3. Germline assignment: CDR1 MNHEY and CDR2 SVGAGI. Trimming stripped 10 bases from V and 8 bases from J, with 23 bases between. CDR3 loop: CATADQQGRLGYTF. The CDR3 bases are TGTGCCACCGCGGACCAACAGGGACGCCTGGGCTACACCTTC.

The chain carries TRBV18 and TRBJ2-5, with 9 bases aligning to TRBD1. CDR1 and CDR2 (germline): KGHSH, LQKENI. This CDR3 is 13 amino acids long. V lost 8 bases and J lost 2; bases outside the gene matches: 3. The CDR3 spells CASADRGQETQYF. DNA for the CDR3: TGTGCCAGCGCAGACAGGGGGCAAGAGACCCAGTACTTC.

The chain has TRBV7-9 and TRBJ2-2, with no clear D. CDR1 is SEHNR, CDR2 FQNEAQ, per germline (reference sequence). V lost 0 bases and J 2 bases, leaving 10 bases between the germline ends. The CDR3 totals 16 residues. The CDR3 sequence is CASSLAALVNTGELFF. As DNA, the CDR3 is TGTGCCAGCAGCTTAGCAGCGCTGGTAAACACCGGGGAGCTGTTTTTT.

This clone registers medium-sized (0.01 to 0.1%) by frequency. The chain carries TRBV30 and TRBJ1-3, with D uncertain. V lost 0 bases and J 7 bases, leaving 13 bases between the germline ends. Looked up from germline, CDR1 is GTSNPN and CDR2 is SVGIG (reference sequence). The CDR3 loop spans 14 amino acids. CDR3 loop: CAWSVKWRLNTIYF. CDR3 nucleotide sequence: TGTGCCTGGAGTGTAAAGTGGAGGTTGAACACCATATATTTT. Based on the CDR3 plus reference TRBV30 and TRBJ1-3, the full variable domain is SQTIHQWPATLVQPVGSPLSLECTVEGTSNPNLYWYRQAAGRGLQLLFYSVGIGQISSEVPQNLSASRPQDRQFILSSKKLLLSDSGFYLCAWSVKWRLNTIYFGEGSWLTVV.

The chain combines TRBV20-1 with TRBJ1-1; no firm D call. This CDR3 spans 11 amino acids. Deletions cut 6 bases from V and 7 bases from J, with 12 bases between. Germline CDR1 and CDR2: DFQATT and SNEGSKA (reference sequence). CDR3 bases: TGCAGTGCCCCCGAGCGGTATGAAGCTTTCTTT. Its translation: CSAPERYEAFF.

This sequence joins TRBV6-6 and TRBJ2-5, with 13 bases identical to TRBD2. The germline V gene has CDR1 MNHNY and CDR2 SVGAGI (reference sequence). V shed 6 bases and J 4 bases; nucleotides not matched to a gene: 5. The CDR3 has 15 residues. CDR3 nucleotide sequence: TGTGCCAGCAGAAGGACTAGCGGGAGAGGAGAGACCCAGTACTTC. Translation: CASRRTSGRGETQYF.

V gene TRBV6-1 combines with J gene TRBJ1-1, with 8 bases identical to TRBD1. With V trimmed by 2 bases and J by 6 bases, 8 bases remained unmatched. There are 15 residues in the CDR3. Germline V lookup: CDR1 MNHNS, CDR2 SASEGT. The CDR3 coding sequence is TGTGCCAGCAGTGAACTGGACAGGGTTGTACCTGAAGCTTTCTTT. Protein sequence: CASSELDRVVPEAFF.